Listed here are 6 T cell receptor beta chains from one sample, sequenced in a study of cytomegalovirus exposure and HLA in healthy donors. PCR used 60 Vbeta primers and 13 Jbeta primers. TCRdb's copy holds only in-frame clones and misses some; the assay was immunoSEQ multiplex PCR. The table has around 170,000 clones, about four fifths seen once; the top ten hold 2% to 3%. Sequenced: PBMCs. The receptor source for this set is a woman in her fifties or sixties in good health and CMV-seropositive.

The chain links TRBV5-1 to TRBJ2-7; D is unclear. The CDR3 consists of 13 residues. Germline CDR1 and CDR2: SGHRS and YFSETQ. Trimming took 3 bases from V and 0 from J, leaving 7 bases between them. As DNA, the CDR3 is TGCGCCAGCAGCTACGCGGACTCCTACGAGCAGTACTTC. Translated, it gives CASSYADSYEQYF.

The chain links TRBV5-6 to TRBJ2-3; D perhaps matches TRBD1 (6 bases). The CDR3 is 17 residues long. Germline values: CDR1 SGHDT, CDR2 YYEEEE. V was clipped by 4 bases and J by 1 base, with 19 bases between them. The CDR3, as DNA: TGTGCCAGCAGCCGTCACCCAGGGGCCTCTGGCACAGATACGCAGTATTTT. Amino acid sequence: CASSRHPGASGTDTQYF.

This clone has only one observation. The genes are TRBV2 and TRBJ1-5, with D unclear. The germline V and J ends were trimmed by 0 bases and 1 base, with 7 bases remaining between them. There are 15 residues in the CDR3. Germline CDR1 is SNHLY and CDR2 is FYNNEI. The CDR3 loop reads CASSEASRSNQPQHF. DNA for the CDR3: TGTGCCAGCAGTGAAGCGTCTAGGAGCAATCAGCCCCAGCATTTT.

The chain joins TRBV29-1 to TRBJ2-5, with D possibly being TRBD2 (5 bases). Germline values: CDR1 SQVTM, CDR2 ANQGSEA. The CDR3 runs 12 residues. V was shortened by 7 bases and J by 1 base, with 10 bases between the two germline ends. CDR3 nucleotide sequence: TGCAGCGCCGGAGGAGTCCAAGAGACCCAGTACTTC. It yields the protein CSAGGVQETQYF.

The chain carries TRBV4-1 and TRBJ2-1, with TRBD2 matching over 12 bases. From germline, CDR1 is MGHRA and CDR2 YSYEKL. V gave up 0 bases and J gave up 0 bases; unmatched junction bases: 6. CDR3 length equals 19 residues. The CDR3 loop reads CASSQESLAGGSSYNEQFF. In DNA form, the CDR3 reads TGCGCCAGCAGCCAAGAGTCTCTAGCGGGGGGGAGCTCCTACAATGAGCAGTTCTTC.

J is TRBJ1-3 and V is TRBV9; D is unclear. CDR3 length: 15 amino acids. Germline CDR1 reads SGDLS; CDR2 reads YYNGEE. Trimming took off 4 bases at V and 1 base at J, with 12 bases between the two ends. The CDR3 nucleotides are TGTGCCAGCAGCCCCTCCGGTGGTTCTGGAAACACCATATATTTT. It specifies CASSPSGGSGNTIYF.